One and the same sample provided the 10 T cell receptor beta chains below, sequenced in a study of CD8 T cells in ankylosing spondylitis. TCRdb reprocessed the 5' RACE reads with MiXCR, giving one entry per CDR3 protein. The sample carries 250,000 to 350,000 distinct CDR3 sequences, 20% recorded once. Sequenced: blood, either unsorted or a sorted T cell fraction (not recorded which). The receptors derive from a male donor with ankylosing spondylitis or in good health (not recorded which).

This clonotype occurred many times. The chain links TRBV6-1 to TRBJ1-1; 10 positions match TRBD1. This CDR3 has 15 residues. The germline gives CDR1 MNHNS, CDR2 SASEGT. The trim removed 5 bases at V and 5 bases at J, leaving 8 bases unmatched. CDR3 residues: CASSPRTGGETEAFF. The CDR3 bases are TGTGCCAGCAGTCCCCGGACAGGGGGTGAAACTGAAGCTTTCTTT.

CDR3 protein: CASSFRTGITDTQYF. The CDR3 coding sequence is TGTGCCAGCAGCTTCAGGACAGGGATCACAGATACGCAGTATTTT. The V gene is TRBV5-6, the J gene TRBJ2-3; 8 nucleotides agree with TRBD1. This CDR3 contains 15 residues. Germline lookup yields CDR1 SGHDT and CDR2 YYEEEE. J lost 2 bases, V lost 2 bases, and 4 bases had no gene match.

The CDR3 nucleotides read TGCAGCGTCCCGGGACAGTTCACAGATACGCAGTATTTT. Protein: CSVPGQFTDTQYF. The chain links TRBV29-1 to TRBJ2-3, with TRBD1 matching 7 bases. The junction had 5 bases not matched to a gene; V was cut back by 6 bases and J by 2 bases. CDR1 and CDR2 (germline): SQVTM, ANQGSEA. The CDR3 spans 13 residues.

This clonotype was detected only a few times. The genes are TRBV7-2 and TRBJ2-3; D unclear. V lost 3 bases and J lost 9, with 10 bases in between. Germline V gene sequence: CDR1 SGHTA, CDR2 FQGNSA. The CDR3 runs 12 residues. CDR3 amino acids: CASSFHAETQYF. CDR3 coding DNA: TGTGCCAGCAGCTTCCACGCGGAGACGCAGTATTTT.

This clonotype was detected many times. The rearrangement links TRBV15 to TRBJ1-1; D not certain. CDR3 length: 15 residues. The V and J ends lost 0 bases and 1 base respectively, with 9 bases between them. Per the germline V gene, CDR1 is LNHNV and CDR2 is YYDKDF (reference sequence). Written as DNA, the CDR3 is TGTGCCACCAGCAGAGACTGGACGGGGAACACTGAAGCTTTCTTT. It is translated as CATSRDWTGNTEAFF.

The rearrangement links TRBV25-1 to TRBJ1-1; D not resolved. This CDR3 is 16 amino acids long. Germline CDR1 reads MGHDK; CDR2 reads SYGVNS. The V and J ends lost 6 bases and 6 bases respectively, with 23 bases between them. The CDR3 loop reads CASSPRARFWEAEAFF. The CDR3, as DNA: TGTGCCAGCAGCCCACGCGCTCGTTTTTGGGAGGCTGAAGCTTTCTTT.

The V and J genes are TRBV6-2 or TRBV6-3 and TRBJ1-1; no definite D call. CDR3 size: 15 residues. V was cut by 3 bases and J by 0 bases, with 11 bases left in between. Germline V gene data show CDR1 as MNHEY and CDR2 as SVGEGT. The CDR3 spells CASSYYAAVNTEAFF. The CDR3 nucleotides read TGTGCCAGCAGTTATTATGCGGCCGTGAACACTGAAGCTTTCTTT.

This rearrangement joins TRBV29-1 to TRBJ2-3; TRBD2 matches at 7 bases. Germline-derived CDR1 and CDR2 are SQVTM and ANQGSEA. The J segment lost 1 base and the V segment lost 5 bases, leaving 0 bases of the junction unmatched. This CDR3 region has 12 residues. CDR3: CSVTSGTDTQYF. In DNA form, the CDR3 reads TGCAGCGTTACTAGCGGCACAGATACGCAGTATTTT.

This clonotype was found a few times. The genes are TRBV6-6 and TRBJ1-2; TRBD1 aligns across 7 bases. The CDR3 has 13 residues. The germline V gene encodes CDR1 MNHNY and CDR2 SVGAGI (reference sequence). Losses at the gene ends were 5 bases for V and 6 bases for J; bases not matched to a gene: 6. CDR3 nucleotide sequence: TGTGCCAGCAGTCCTCAGGGGGGGAATGGCTACACCTTC. It translates to CASSPQGGNGYTF.

This clonotype was counted many times. CDR3 DNA sequence: TGTGCCAGCTCCCCCCTAGCCCAGGGGGAGACCCAGTACTTC. Translating gives CASSPLAQGETQYF. This rearrangement joins TRBV27 to TRBJ2-5; D may be TRBD1 (6 bases). Looked up from germline, CDR1 is MNHEY and CDR2 is SMNVEV (reference sequence). The V end was cut by 8 bases, the J end by 5 bases, with 18 bases between. There are 14 residues in the CDR3.